This T cell receptor (beta chain) was obtained from a study of T cell repertoires in cytomegalovirus infection. Overall study context: HLA-B-restricted CMV epitopes that are well studied, plus recently identified HLA-C-restricted ones, were used by the study. Indicated by public TCR beta signatures were CMV infection and matching HLA type.

This clonotype has at least ten counts. The antigen remains undetermined. TCRdb re-called the reads through MiXCR, storing one row per CDR3 protein. Here the sample spans roughly 87,000 distinct CDR3 sequences, around 32% being singletons. Study-level points and caveats: CMV-specific HLA-C-restricted TCR beta clonotypes dominated the ex vivo response. Cumulative frequency (of public TCR beta family members) identified carriers of CMV plus the relevant HLA.

Trimming removed 2 bases at V and 1 base at J, with 17 bases between. CDR3 length equals 17 residues. The source is a human donor in good health (CMV status not recorded). Some clones in this sample may be carry-over from other donors' samples. The rearrangement joins TRBV12-3 or TRBV12-4 to TRBJ1-1; D remains ambiguous. Specimen: CD8+ T cells from cultured PBMCs, collected from culture after CMV antigen stimulation. CDR3: CASSLIVWSDQNTEAFF. The CDR3 DNA reads as TGTGCCAGCAGTTTAATCGTTTGGTCGGACCAGAACACTGAAGCTTTCTTT.